This T cell receptor beta chain is drawn from a study of neoadjuvant anti-PD-1 for oral cavity cancer listed by TCRdb under 2021. With regard to the full study: Patients mostly received three to four biweekly doses of nivolumab at 3 mg/kg before curative-intent surgical resection. An approximately 31% response rate was observed in the parent correlative cohort, in which around 13 patients were included. Patients with complete response, partial response or stable disease by RECIST 1.1 were defined as responders, whereas patients with progression were defined as non-responders. Patients without progression received a fourth nivolumab dose around day 43 and underwent definitive surgical resection on days 50-56.

On this clone itself: No cognate antigen has been identified for it. The sample holds no much larger clone one base away, and base qualities are not on file.

From the cysteine up to the phenylalanine, the CDR3 has a length of 15 residues. The read is trimmed to its CDR3 DNA, 45 bases read in frame from base 1. From the germline V gene, CDR1 is MNHEY and CDR2 is SVGAGI. The germline V and J ends show losses of 3 bases and 6 bases respectively, and no gene match explains 9 bases of the junction. Survey sequencing of tumors used two replicates per sample, and the tumor libraries mostly started from 4.5 to 6 ug of input genomic DNA. The immunoSEQ hsTCRbeta kit was used to prepare TCRbeta libraries according to the manufacturer's instructions. An Illumina NovaSeq 6000 S4 flow cell was used to sequence the final libraries, which had first been combined to 3 nM. The original methods were these. The immunoSEQ Analyzer was used for raw data preprocessing and quality control. The analysis was limited to productive rearrangements, and each clonotype was defined by a unique CDR3 amino acid sequence. Repertoire clonality was estimated as the Gini-Simpson index, which was computed with the R package tcR. Student's t test was used to compare Gini indices, and Pearson correlation was used to assess associations with tumor size change. The clones in this table, taken by TCRdb from immuneACCESS, are in-frame only. Not every clone is retained; where verified, under half of the shortfall comes from an unresolved V gene, and the cause of the rest is unknown. From that table come the V and J calls and clone size; the DNA was used to work out D and trimming. The sample has approximately 7,100 clones on record, around 40% of them singletons. Of the sample, more than 25% falls within the top ten clones.

Beyond this particular receptor, the publication reports: Only a few patients per response group were included in the TCR analyses, and the authors called for validation in larger cohorts. Higher pretreatment blood Treg/Th17 ratios correlated with both higher pretreatment blood TCRbeta clonality and lower post-treatment tumor TCRbeta clonality. Larger post-treatment sizes of preexisting intratumoral clones correlated with greater tumor shrinkage, suggesting expansion of preexisting clones contributed to response.

The time point label, read with the paper, signifies: before neoadjuvant nivolumab. Patients were newly diagnosed with stage II-IVA oral cavity squamous cell carcinoma and had received no prior systemic or radiation treatment. The cohort was composed of patients with HPV-negative, locally advanced oral cavity squamous cell carcinoma. The samples were obtained from a longitudinal correlative study of a single-arm phase II trial testing neoadjuvant nivolumab in oral cavity squamous cell carcinoma. Subject-matched pre- and post-treatment PBMCs and tumors from three responders and three non-responders underwent genomic DNA-based TCRbeta sequencing. The Maxwell RSC DNA from Tissue kit was used to isolate genomic DNA from tumor tissue.

The clonotype was recovered from a person aged 35-79 years with oral cavity squamous cell carcinoma. This material consisted of tumor tissue, taken before nivolumab (anti-PD-1) treatment. The rearranged chain carries TRBV6-5 and TRBJ2-7; 9 central nucleotides agree with TRBD1. The DNA is as follows: TGTGCCAGCAGTTATTCCCCGGACAGGGGAGGCGAGCAGTACTTC. Its protein is CASSYSPDRGGEQYF.